What follows is one T cell receptor (beta chain) and its context. What it recognizes is unknown. The data were obtained in a study of cytomegalovirus exposure and HLA in healthy donors. Germline V gene lookup returns CDR1 MDHEN and CDR2 SYDVKM. This CDR3 contains 14 residues. V was clipped by 10 bases and J by 4 bases, with 17 bases between them. Amplification used 60 Vbeta primers and 13 Jbeta primers. Sequencing used immunoSEQ multiplex PCR; TCRdb keeps in-frame clones, though not all of them. This sample contains 150,000 or so clones. Study-wide results and caveats: Because they were indistinguishable, some V segments, including TRBV6-2 and TRBV6-3, were excluded. In an earlier analysis, most TCR beta V segments were productive about 87% or about 30% of the time.

The specimen sequenced was PBMCs. The clonotype comes from a woman aged 50 to 60 in good health and CMV-seronegative. This chain joins TRBV28 and TRBJ1-5; D may be TRBD1 (6 bases). In DNA, the CDR3 is TGTGCCATTAAAAAACAGGGAGATAATCAGCCCCAGCATTTT. This gives the protein CAIKKQGDNQPQHF.